Listed below are T cell receptor beta chains from one sample, sequenced in a study of T cell responses to AZD1222 COVID-19 vaccine. TCRdb keeps only in-frame clones here, not all; method: immunoSEQ multiplex PCR. The sample includes 100,000 to 150,000 clones, roughly nine tenths seen only once; the top ten take 5% to 6.5%. Sample: peripheral blood, taken on day 0 of AZD1222 vaccination. The receptors were gathered from an adult in good health. Each CDR3 is given with its conserved first and last residue. D genes are given only for firm matches. Size is omitted from some rows. Given values are once, few, many or a class for expanded clones.

>TRBJ1-5|.|TRBV28|16|few
CATEGSHTGYNQPQHF
TGTGCCACCGAAGGAAGCCACACAGGGTACAATCAGCCCCAGCATTTT
>TRBJ2-7|.|TRBV7-9|14|.
CASSPQLGRREQYF
TGTGCCAGCAGCCCCCAACTGGGACGGCGCGAGCAGTACTTC
>TRBJ2-5|TRBD1|TRBV6-6|18|.
CASSPGVRGRNGVETQYF
TGTGCCAGCAGTCCAGGGGTTAGGGGGCGAAACGGGGTAGAGACCCAGTACTTC
>TRBJ2-2|.|TRBV11-3|16|once
CASSAPGGRGAGELFF
TGTGCCAGCAGCGCCCCGGGCGGCCGAGGGGCCGGGGAGCTGTTTTTT
>TRBJ2-1|TRBD2|TRBV4-1|16|.
CASSQAPSGGAYEQFF
TGCGCCAGCAGCCAAGCGCCTAGCGGGGGGGCTTATGAGCAGTTCTTC
>TRBJ2-1|.|TRBV30|12|.
CAWSGFGDEQFF
TGTGCCTGGAGCGGATTTGGGGATGAGCAGTTCTTC
>TRBJ2-7|.|TRBV11-2|12|.
CASSFWGNEQYF
TGTGCCAGCAGCTTTTGGGGTAACGAGCAGTACTTC
>TRBJ1-1|.|TRBV12-3/TRBV12-4|13|few
CASSLFRHTEAFF
TGTGCCAGCAGTTTATTTAGGCACACTGAAGCTTTCTTT
>TRBJ1-1|.|TRBV6-5|14|.
CASSYSSRSAEAFF
TGTGCCAGCAGTTACTCGAGCAGAAGCGCTGAAGCTTTCTTT
>TRBJ2-1|.|TRBV7-8|12|.
CASSFHNNEQFF
TGTGCCAGCAGCTTTCACAACAATGAGCAGTTCTTC
>TRBJ1-1|.|TRBV4-2|14|.
CASSPRLGDTEAFF
TGTGCCAGCAGCCCCCGGCTCGGAGACACTGAAGCTTTCTTT
>TRBJ2-1|TRBD2|TRBV7-9|18|.
CASSPPRGGRGSSNEQFF
TGTGCCAGCTCGCCCCCGCGGGGGGGCAGGGGTAGTAGCAATGAGCAGTTCTTC
>TRBJ1-5|.|TRBV6-5|13|.
CASSRWRNQPQHF
TGTGCCAGCAGCCGTTGGCGCAATCAGCCCCAGCATTTT